This T cell receptor beta chain was sequenced in a study of T-cell memory formation after mild COVID-19. The CDR3 covers 13 residues. Germline V gene lookup returns CDR1 MNHNY and CDR2 SVGAGI (reference sequence). V was clipped by 10 bases and J by 1 base; unmatched bases: 6. The study's findings and limits: Pre-infection memory showed some responding clones, and this suggested that cross-reactive memory joined.

With regard to this clonotype: What it binds is not known.

TCRdb fed the 5' RACE reads into MiXCR, producing one record per CDR3 protein. The sample shows 470,000 or so distinct CDR3 sequences, 20% of them seen only once. This TCR was recovered from an adult woman who had mild COVID-19 (a few samples of this study predate the infection). Cell type and time point are not known. This chain connects TRBV6-6 to TRBJ2-5; TRBD1 agrees at 7 bases. What was sequenced was PBMCs or a T cell subset sorted from them (not recorded which). The CDR3 spells CATVGQPQETQYF. The CDR3 region has the DNA TGTGCCACCGTGGGACAGCCCCAAGAGACCCAGTACTTC.